The 11 T cell receptor beta chains listed next were all sequenced from one sample in a study of cytotoxic CD8 clonotypes in ibrutinib-treated CLL. The assay was immunoSEQ multiplex PCR, and TCRdb's table has in-frame clones only and misses some. The repertoire includes under 300,000 clones, 70% of them detected once, and 15% to 17% sits in the top ten. Sequenced here: PBMCs, sampled after 24 months of ibrutinib treatment. These receptors were obtained from a human donor with chronic lymphocytic leukemia.

The rearrangement links TRBV7-9 to TRBJ2-3; TRBD2 aligns across 7 bases. Germline lookup yields CDR1 SEHNR and CDR2 FQNEAQ (reference sequence). J lost 6 bases, V lost 0 bases, and 6 bases had no gene match. The CDR3 spans 15 residues. DNA of the CDR3: TGTGCCAGCAGCTTAGCGGGAGGGCCTAGGGATACGCAGTATTTT. Its protein is CASSLAGGPRDTQYF.

The genes are TRBV9 and TRBJ1-1, with TRBD1 matching over 10 bases. Germline CDR1 reads SGDLS; CDR2 reads YYNGEE. The CDR3 has 18 residues. The junction had 18 bases not matched to a gene; V was cut back by 4 bases and J by 6 bases. CDR3 in DNA: TGTGCCAGCAGCCTCCGACCCGGGACAGGGGCCGTTGACGCTGAAGCTTTCTTT. Its protein is CASSLRPGTGAVDAEAFF.

V and J are TRBV18 and TRBJ2-1; D gene unclear. With 2 bases removed from V and 6 bases from J, the gap between germline ends came to 5 bases. The germline gives CDR1 KGHSH, CDR2 LQKENI. CDR3 length: 12 residues. CDR3 loop: CASSPKGNEQFF. Written as DNA, the CDR3 is TGTGCCAGCTCACCAAAGGGCAATGAGCAGTTCTTC.

The J gene is TRBJ2-1, the V gene TRBV10-3, with D maybe TRBD2 (5 bases). This CDR3 region has 15 residues. The germline V and J ends were trimmed by 6 bases and 6 bases, with 18 bases remaining between them. Germline V gene sequence: CDR1 ENHRY, CDR2 SYGVKD. CDR3 amino acids: CAISAVGLNTNEQFF. The CDR3 DNA is TGTGCCATCAGCGCCGTAGGACTTAACACCAATGAGCAGTTCTTC.

The rearrangement uses TRBV6-1 and TRBJ2-1; possible D gene TRBD2, 6 bases. The germline gives CDR1 MNHNS, CDR2 SASEGT. This CDR3 spans 15 amino acids. V was trimmed by 2 bases and J by 7 bases, leaving 15 bases between them. DNA for the CDR3: TGTGCCAGCAGTGAACCTTATTGGGAGGTAAATGAGCAGTTCTTC. It yields the protein CASSEPYWEVNEQFF.

The J gene is TRBJ2-3, the V gene TRBV6-6, with D unclear. Germline V gene sequence: CDR1 MNHNY, CDR2 SVGAGI (reference sequence). This CDR3 has 12 residues. V lost 7 bases and J 0 bases, leaving 5 bases between the germline ends. The CDR3, as DNA: TGTGCCAGCAAACCTAGCACAGATACGCAGTATTTT. As protein: CASKPSTDTQYF.

This sequence joins TRBV6-5 and TRBJ1-1; D call uncertain. The CDR3 is made up of 14 amino acids. CDR1 and CDR2 (germline): MNHEY, SVGAGI. V was pared by 5 bases and J by 0 bases, with 10 bases between. CDR3 DNA sequence: TGTGCCAGCAGTGTTGGCAGAGTGAACACTGAAGCTTTCTTT. It is translated as CASSVGRVNTEAFF.

This clone appeared once. The chain recombines TRBV4-2 with TRBJ1-3, with D perhaps TRBD1 (5 bases). CDR3 length: 16 residues. Trimming cost V 0 bases and J 2 bases, with 11 bases left between them. Germline CDR1 LGHNA, CDR2 YNFKEQ. CDR3 DNA sequence: TGTGCCAGCAGCCAAGATCGCAGGGTTGCTGGAAACACCATATATTTT. Amino acid sequence: CASSQDRRVAGNTIYF.

This chain links TRBV4-2 with TRBJ2-1; 8 nucleotides match TRBD2. The CDR3 is made up of 17 amino acids. V lost 0 bases to trimming and J lost 3 bases; unmatched junction nucleotides: 7. Germline V gene data show CDR1 as LGHNA and CDR2 as YNFKEQ. In DNA form, the CDR3 reads TGTGCCAGCAGCCAAGAAACAGCGGGAGTGGTCTACAATGAGCAGTTCTTC. Translating gives CASSQETAGVVYNEQFF.

V gene TRBV11-2 combines with J gene TRBJ2-7, with 7 bases lining up with TRBD1. V lost 3 bases, J lost 4 bases, and 12 bases stayed unmatched. CDR3 length equals 16 residues. Germline V gives CDR1 SGHAT, CDR2 FQNNGV. CDR3 in amino acids: CASSLAGQVLQYEQYF. CDR3 in DNA: TGTGCCAGCAGCTTGGCAGGACAGGTGTTACAGTACGAGCAGTACTTC. Full variable domain (remainder filled in from reference TRBV11-2 and TRBJ2-7): EAGVAQSPRYKIIEKRQSVAFWCNPISGHATLYWYQQILGQGPKLLIQFQNNGVVDDSQLPKDRFSAERLKGVDSTLKIQPAKLEDSAVYLCASSLAGQVLQYEQYFGPGTRLTVT.

V and J are TRBV14 and TRBJ1-2; perhaps TRBD1 as D (6 bases). V was trimmed by 1 base and J by 2 bases, leaving 11 bases between them. Per germline, CDR1 SGHDN and CDR2 FVKESK. The CDR3 runs to 15 residues. The chain's CDR3 is CASSQAGVMNYGYTF. The DNA of the CDR3 is TGTGCCAGCAGCCAAGCAGGGGTAATGAACTATGGCTACACCTTC.